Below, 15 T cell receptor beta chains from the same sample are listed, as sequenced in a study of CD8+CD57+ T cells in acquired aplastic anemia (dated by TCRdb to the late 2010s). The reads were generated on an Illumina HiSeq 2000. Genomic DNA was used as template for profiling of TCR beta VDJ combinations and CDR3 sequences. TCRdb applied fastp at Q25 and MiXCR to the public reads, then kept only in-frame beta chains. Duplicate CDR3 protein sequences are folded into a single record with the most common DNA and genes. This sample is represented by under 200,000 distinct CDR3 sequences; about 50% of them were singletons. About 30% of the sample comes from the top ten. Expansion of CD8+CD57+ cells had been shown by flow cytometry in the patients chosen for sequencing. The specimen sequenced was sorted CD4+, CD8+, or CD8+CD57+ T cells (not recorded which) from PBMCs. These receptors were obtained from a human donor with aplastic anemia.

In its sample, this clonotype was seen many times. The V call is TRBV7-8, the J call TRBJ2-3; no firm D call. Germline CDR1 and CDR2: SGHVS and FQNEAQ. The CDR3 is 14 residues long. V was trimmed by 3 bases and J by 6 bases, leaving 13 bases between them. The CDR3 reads CASSFVGLRDTQYF. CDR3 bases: TGTGCCAGCAGCTTCGTAGGTTTGAGGGATACGCAGTATTTT.

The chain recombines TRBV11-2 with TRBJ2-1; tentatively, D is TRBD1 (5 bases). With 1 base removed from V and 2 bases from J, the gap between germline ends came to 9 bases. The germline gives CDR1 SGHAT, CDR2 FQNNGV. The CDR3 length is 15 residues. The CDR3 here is CASSLGPGTYNEQFF. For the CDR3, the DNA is TGTGCCAGCAGCTTAGGCCCAGGGACCTACAATGAGCAGTTCTTC.

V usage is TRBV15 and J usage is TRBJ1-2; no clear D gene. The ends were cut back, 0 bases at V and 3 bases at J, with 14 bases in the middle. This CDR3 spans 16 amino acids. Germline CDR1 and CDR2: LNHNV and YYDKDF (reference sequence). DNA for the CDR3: TGTGCCACCAGCAGAGATCGGGGAGGGAATTACTATGGCTACACCTTC. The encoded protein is CATSRDRGGNYYGYTF.

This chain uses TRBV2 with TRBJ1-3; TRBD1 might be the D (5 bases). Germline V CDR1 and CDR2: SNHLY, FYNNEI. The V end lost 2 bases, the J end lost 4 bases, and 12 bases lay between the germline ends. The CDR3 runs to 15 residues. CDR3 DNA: TGTGCCAGCAGTGAAACGGGGACTGGCGGAAACACCATATATTTT. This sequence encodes CASSETGTGGNTIYF.

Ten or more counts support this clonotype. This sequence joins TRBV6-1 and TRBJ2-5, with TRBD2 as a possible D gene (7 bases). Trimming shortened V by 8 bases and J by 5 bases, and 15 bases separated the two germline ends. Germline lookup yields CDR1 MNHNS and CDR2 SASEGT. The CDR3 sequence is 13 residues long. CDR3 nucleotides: TGTGCCAGCTGGCCCGGGGGGCTGGAGACCCAGTACTTC. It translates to CASWPGGLETQYF.

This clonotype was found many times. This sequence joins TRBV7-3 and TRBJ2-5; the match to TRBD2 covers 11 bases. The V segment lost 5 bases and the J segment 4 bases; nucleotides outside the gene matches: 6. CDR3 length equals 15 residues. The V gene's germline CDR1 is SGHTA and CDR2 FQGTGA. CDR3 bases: TGTGCCAGCAGCCCCTTAGCGGGAGGGGGAGAGACCCAGTACTTC. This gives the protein CASSPLAGGGETQYF.

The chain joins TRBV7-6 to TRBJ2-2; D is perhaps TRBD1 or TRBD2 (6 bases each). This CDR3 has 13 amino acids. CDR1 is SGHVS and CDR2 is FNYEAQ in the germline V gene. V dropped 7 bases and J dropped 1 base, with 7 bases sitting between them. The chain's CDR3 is CASKGGNTGELFF. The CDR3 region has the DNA TGTGCCAGCAAGGGGGGGAACACCGGGGAGCTGTTTTTT.

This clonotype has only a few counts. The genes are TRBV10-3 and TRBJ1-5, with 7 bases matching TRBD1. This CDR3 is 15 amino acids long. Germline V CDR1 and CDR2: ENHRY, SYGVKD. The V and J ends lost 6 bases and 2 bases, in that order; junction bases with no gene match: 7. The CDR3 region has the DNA TGTGCCATCAGGAACGGGACAGTAGGCAATCAGCCCCAGCATTTT. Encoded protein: CAIRNGTVGNQPQHF.

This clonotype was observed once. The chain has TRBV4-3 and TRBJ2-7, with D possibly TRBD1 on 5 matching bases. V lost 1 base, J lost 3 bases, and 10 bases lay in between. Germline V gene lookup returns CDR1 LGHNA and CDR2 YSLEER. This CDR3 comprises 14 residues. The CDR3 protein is CASSQVQGNYEQYF. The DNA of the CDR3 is TGCGCCAGCAGCCAAGTTCAGGGAAACTACGAGCAGTACTTC.

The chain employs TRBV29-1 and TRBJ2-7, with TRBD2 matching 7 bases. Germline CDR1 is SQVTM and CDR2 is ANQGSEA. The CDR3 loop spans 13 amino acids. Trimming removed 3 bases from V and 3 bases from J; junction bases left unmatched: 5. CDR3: CSVDPAGSYEQYF. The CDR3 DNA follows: TGCAGCGTTGACCCAGCGGGAAGCTACGAGCAGTACTTC.

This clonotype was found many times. The CDR3 spells CASSLEQDNEQFF. The CDR3 region has the DNA TGTGCCAGCAGCTTGGAGCAGGACAATGAGCAGTTCTTC. This rearrangement joins TRBV5-8 to TRBJ2-1; D is unclear. CDR1 SGHTS and CDR2 YDEGEE come from the germline V gene. The CDR3 is 13 residues long. Trimming stripped 0 bases from V and 5 bases from J, with 6 bases between.

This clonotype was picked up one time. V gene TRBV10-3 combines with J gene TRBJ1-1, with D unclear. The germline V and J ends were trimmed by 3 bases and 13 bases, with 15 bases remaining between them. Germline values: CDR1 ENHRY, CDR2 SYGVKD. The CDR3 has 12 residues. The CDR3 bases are TGTGCCATCAGTGATGAGGACTTTGGAGATTTCTTT. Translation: CAISDEDFGDFF.

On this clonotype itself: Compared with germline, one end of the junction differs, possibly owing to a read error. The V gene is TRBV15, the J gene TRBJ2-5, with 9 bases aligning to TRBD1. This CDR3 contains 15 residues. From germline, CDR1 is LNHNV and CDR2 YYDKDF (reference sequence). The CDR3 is CATSSTTGGAETQYF. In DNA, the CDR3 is TGCGCCACCAGCTCAACGACAGGGGGGGCAGAGACCCAGTACTTC.

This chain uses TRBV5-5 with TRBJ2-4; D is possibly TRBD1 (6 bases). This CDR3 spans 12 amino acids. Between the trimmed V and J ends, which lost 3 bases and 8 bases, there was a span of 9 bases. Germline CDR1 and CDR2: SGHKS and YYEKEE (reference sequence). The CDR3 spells CASSYRVDIQYF. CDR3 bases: TGTGCCAGCAGCTACAGGGTGGACATTCAGTACTTC. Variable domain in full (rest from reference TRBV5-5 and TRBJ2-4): DAGVTQSPTHLIKTRGQQVTLRCSPISGHKSVSWYQQVLGQGPQFIFQYYEKEERGRGNFPDRFSARQFPNYSSELNVNALLLGDSALYLCASSYRVDIQYFGAGTRLSVL.

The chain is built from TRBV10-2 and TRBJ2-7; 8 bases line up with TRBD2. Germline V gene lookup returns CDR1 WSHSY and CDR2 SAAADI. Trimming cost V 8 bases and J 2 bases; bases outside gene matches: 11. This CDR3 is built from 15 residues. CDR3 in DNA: TGCGCCAGCTGCATGTTGCGGGGGGCCCCCTACGAGCAGTACTTC. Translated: CASCMLRGAPYEQYF.